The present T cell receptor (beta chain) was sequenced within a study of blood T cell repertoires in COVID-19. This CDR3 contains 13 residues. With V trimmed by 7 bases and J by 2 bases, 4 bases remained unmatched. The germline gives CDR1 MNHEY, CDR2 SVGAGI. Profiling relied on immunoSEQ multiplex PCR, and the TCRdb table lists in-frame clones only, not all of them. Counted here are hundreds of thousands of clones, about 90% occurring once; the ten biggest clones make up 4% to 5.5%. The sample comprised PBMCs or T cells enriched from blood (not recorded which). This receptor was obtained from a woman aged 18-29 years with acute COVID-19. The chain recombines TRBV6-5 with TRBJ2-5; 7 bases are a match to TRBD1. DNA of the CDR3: TGTGCCAGCAAGGGCAGGGGGCAAGAGACCCAGTACTTC. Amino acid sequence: CASKGRGQETQYF.